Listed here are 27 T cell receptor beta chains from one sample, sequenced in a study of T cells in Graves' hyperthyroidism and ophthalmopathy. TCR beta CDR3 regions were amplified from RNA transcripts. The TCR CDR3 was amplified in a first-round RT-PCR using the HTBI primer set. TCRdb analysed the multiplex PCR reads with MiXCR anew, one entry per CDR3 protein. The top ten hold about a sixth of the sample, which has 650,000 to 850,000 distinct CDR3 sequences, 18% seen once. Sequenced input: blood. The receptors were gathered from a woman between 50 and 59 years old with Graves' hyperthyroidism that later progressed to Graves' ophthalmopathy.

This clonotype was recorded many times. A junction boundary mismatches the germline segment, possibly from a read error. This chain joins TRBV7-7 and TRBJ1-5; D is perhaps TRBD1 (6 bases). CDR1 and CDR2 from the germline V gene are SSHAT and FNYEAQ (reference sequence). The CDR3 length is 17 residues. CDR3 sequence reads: CASSLGSLGGPHQPQHF. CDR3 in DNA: TGTGCTAGCAGCTTAGGTTCGCTGGGGGGCCCACATCAGCCCCAGCATTTT.

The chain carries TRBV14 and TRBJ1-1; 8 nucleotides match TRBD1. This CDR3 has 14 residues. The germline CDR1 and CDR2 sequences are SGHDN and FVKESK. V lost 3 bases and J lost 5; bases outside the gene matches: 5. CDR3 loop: CASSQRTGWTEAFF. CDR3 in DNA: TGTGCCAGCAGCCAGAGGACAGGGTGGACTGAAGCTTTCTTT.

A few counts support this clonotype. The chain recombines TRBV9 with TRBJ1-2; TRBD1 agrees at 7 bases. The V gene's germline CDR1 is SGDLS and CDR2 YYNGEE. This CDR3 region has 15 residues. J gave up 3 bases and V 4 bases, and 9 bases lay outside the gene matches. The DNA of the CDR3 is TGTGCCAGCAGCCCAAACGGACAGGCGTACTATGGCTACACCTTC. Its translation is CASSPNGQAYYGYTF.

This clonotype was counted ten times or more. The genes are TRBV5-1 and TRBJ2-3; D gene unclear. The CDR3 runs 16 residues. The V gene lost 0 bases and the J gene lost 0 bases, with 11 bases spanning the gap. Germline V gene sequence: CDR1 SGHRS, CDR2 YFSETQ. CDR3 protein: CASSLVLGASTDTQYF. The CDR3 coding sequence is TGCGCCAGCAGCTTGGTGCTGGGTGCTAGCACAGATACGCAGTATTTT.

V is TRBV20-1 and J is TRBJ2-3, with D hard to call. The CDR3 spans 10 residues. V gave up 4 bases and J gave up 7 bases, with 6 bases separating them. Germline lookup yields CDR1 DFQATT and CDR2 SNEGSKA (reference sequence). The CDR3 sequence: CSATVNTQYF. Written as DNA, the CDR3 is TGCAGTGCTACGGTTAATACGCAGTATTTT.

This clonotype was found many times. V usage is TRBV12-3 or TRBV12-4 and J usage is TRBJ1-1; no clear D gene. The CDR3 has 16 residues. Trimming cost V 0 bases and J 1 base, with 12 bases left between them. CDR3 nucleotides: TGTGCCAGCAGTTTAGCCGGGAACGGTGGGAACACTGAAGCTTTCTTT. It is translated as CASSLAGNGGNTEAFF.

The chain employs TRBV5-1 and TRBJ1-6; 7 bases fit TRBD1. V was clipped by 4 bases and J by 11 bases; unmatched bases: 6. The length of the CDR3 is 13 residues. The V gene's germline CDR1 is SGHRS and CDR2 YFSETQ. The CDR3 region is CASSSNRGTPLHF. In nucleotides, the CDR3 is TGCGCCAGCAGCAGTAACAGGGGTACACCCCTCCACTTT.

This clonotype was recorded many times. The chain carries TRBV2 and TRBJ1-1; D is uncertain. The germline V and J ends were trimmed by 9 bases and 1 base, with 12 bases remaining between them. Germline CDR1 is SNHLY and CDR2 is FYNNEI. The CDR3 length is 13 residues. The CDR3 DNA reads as TGTGCCAGGATCCGACCGTCGAACACTGAAGCTTTCTTT. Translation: CARIRPSNTEAFF.

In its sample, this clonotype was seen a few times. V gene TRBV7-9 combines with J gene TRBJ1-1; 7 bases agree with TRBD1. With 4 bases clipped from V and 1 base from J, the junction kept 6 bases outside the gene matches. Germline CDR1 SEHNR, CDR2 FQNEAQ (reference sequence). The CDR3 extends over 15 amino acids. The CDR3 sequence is CASSWGDSRNTEAFF. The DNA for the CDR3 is TGTGCCAGCAGCTGGGGGGACAGCCGGAACACTGAAGCTTTCTTT.

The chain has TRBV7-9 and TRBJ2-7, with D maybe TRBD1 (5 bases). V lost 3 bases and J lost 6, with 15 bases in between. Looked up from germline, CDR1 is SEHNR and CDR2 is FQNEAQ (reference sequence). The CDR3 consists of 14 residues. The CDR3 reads CASSFRPGPSEQYF. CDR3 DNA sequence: TGTGCCAGCAGCTTCCGCCCAGGGCCCTCCGAGCAGTACTTC.

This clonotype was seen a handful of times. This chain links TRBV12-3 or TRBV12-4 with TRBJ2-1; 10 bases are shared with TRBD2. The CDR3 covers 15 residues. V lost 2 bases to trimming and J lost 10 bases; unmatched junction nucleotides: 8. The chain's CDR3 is CASSLSAGGPREQFF. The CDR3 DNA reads TGTGCCAGCAGTTTATCAGCGGGGGGGCCCCGCGAGCAGTTCTTC.

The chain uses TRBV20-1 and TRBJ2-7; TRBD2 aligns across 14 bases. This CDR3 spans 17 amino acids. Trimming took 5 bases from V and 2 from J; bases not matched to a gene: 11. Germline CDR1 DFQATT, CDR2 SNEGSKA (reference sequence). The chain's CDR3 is CSAPGTSGGVAPYEQYF. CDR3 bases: TGCAGTGCTCCCGGGACTAGCGGGGGCGTCGCTCCCTACGAGCAGTACTTC.

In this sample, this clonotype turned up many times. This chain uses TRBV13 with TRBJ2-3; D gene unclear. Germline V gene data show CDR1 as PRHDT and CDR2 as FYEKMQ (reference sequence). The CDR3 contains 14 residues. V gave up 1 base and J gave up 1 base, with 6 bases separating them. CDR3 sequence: CASSLDARTDTQYF. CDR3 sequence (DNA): TGTGCCAGCAGCTTAGATGCACGCACAGATACGCAGTATTTT. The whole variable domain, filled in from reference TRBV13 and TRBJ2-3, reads AAGVIQSPRHLIKEKRETATLKCYPIPRHDTVYWYQQGPGQDPQFLISFYEKMQSDKGSIPDRFSAQQFSDYHSELNMSSLELGDSALYFCASSLDARTDTQYFGPGTRLTVL.

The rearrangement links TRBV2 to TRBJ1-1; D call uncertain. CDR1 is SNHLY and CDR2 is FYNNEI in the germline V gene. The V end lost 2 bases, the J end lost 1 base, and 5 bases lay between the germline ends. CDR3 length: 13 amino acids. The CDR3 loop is CASSEWRNTEAFF. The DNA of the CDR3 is TGTGCCAGCAGTGAATGGCGGAACACTGAAGCTTTCTTT.

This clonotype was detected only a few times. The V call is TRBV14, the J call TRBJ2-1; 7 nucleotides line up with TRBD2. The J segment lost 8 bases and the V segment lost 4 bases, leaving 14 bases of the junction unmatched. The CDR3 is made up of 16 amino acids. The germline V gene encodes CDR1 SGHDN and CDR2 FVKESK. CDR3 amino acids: CASSLLRGEYYDEQFF. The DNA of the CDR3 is TGTGCCAGCAGCCTCCTACGGGGGGAATATTACGATGAGCAGTTCTTC.

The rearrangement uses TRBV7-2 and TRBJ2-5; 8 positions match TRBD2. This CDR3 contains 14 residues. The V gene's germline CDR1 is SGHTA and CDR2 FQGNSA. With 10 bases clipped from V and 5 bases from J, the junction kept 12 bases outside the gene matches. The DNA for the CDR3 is TGTGCCACCGGAACTACGGGAGGGGTCGAGACCCAGTACTTC. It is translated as CATGTTGGVETQYF. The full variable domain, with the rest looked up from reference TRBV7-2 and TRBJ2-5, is GAGVSQSPSNKVTEKGKDVELRCDPISGHTALYWYRQSLGQGLEFLIYFQGNSAPDKSGLPSDRFSAERTGGSVSTLTIQRTQQEDSAVYLCATGTTGGVETQYFGPGTRLLVL.

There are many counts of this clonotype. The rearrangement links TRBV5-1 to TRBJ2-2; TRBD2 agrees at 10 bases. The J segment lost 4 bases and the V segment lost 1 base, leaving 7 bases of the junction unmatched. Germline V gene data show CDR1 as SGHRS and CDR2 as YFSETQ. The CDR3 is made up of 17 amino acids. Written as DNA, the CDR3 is TGCGCCAGCAGCTTGAACCTAGCGGGGGAGTTCACCGGGGAGCTGTTTTTT. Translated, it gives CASSLNLAGEFTGELFF.

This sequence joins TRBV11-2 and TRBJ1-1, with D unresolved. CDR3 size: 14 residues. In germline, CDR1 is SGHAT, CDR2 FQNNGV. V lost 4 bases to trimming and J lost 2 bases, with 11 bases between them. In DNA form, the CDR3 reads TGTGCCAGCAGCTACGGATTTATTAACACTGAAGCTTTCTTT. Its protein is CASSYGFINTEAFF.

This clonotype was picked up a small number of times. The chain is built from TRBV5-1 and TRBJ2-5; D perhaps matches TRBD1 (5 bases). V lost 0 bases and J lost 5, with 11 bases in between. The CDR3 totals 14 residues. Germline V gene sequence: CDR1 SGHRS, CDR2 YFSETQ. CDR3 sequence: CASSLVQGWETQYF. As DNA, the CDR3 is TGCGCCAGCAGCTTGGTGCAGGGTTGGGAGACCCAGTACTTC.

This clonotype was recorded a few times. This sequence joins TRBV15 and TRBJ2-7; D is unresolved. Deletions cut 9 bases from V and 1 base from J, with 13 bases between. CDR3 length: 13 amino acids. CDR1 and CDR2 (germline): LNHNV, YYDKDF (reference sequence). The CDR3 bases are TGTGCCACAGGGCACTATCCTTCCTACGAGCAGTACTTC. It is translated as CATGHYPSYEQYF.

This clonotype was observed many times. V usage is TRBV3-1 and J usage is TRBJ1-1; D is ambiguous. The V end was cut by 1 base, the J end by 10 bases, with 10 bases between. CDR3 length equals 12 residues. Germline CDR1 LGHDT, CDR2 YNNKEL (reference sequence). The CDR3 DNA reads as TGTGCCAGCAGCCAAGGTTCCCCCCCAGCTTTCTTT. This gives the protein CASSQGSPPAFF.

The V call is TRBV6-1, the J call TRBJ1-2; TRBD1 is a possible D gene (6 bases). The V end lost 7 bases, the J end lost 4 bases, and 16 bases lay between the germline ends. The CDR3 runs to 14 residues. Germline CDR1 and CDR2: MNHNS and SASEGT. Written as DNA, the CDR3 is TGTGCCAGCAAATTGAGAGGGGGAGGCTATGGCTACACCTTC. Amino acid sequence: CASKLRGGGYGYTF.

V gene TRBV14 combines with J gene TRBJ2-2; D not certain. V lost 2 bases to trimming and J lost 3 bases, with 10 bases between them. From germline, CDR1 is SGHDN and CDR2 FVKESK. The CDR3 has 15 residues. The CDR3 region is CASSQLGSYTGELFF. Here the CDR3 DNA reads TGTGCCAGCAGCCAACTGGGATCGTACACCGGGGAGCTGTTTTTT.

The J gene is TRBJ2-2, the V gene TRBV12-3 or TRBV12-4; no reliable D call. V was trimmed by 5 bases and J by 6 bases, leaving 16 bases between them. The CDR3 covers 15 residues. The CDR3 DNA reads TGTGCCAGCAGTCTTTGGTCCCCAGTGGCCGGGGAGCTGTTTTTT. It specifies CASSLWSPVAGELFF.

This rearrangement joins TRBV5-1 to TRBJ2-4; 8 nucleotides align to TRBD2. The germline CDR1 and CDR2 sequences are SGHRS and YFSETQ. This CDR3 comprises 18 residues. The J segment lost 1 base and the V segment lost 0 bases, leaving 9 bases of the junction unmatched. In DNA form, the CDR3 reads TGCGCCAGCAGCTTGGACCCCCGCGGGGGGCAGGCCAAAAACATTCAGTACTTC. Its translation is CASSLDPRGGQAKNIQYF.

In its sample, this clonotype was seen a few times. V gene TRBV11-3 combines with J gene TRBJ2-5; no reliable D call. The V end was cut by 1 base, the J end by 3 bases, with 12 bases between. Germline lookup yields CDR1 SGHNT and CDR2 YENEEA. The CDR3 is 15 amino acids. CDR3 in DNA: TGTGCCAGCAGCTTAGGCTCTGTCACCGAAGAGACCCAGTACTTC. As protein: CASSLGSVTEETQYF.

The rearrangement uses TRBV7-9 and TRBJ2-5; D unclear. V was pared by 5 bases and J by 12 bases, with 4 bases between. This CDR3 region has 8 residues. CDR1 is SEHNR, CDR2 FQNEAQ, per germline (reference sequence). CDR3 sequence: CASSTEYF. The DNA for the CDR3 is TGTGCCAGCAGCACCGAGTACTTC.